Given below is one T cell receptor (beta chain) in context. Its recognized antigen is unknown. Sequenced using an Illumina HiSeq 2000. 5'RACE template switching, by which a universal primer site and unique molecular identifiers were added, was used to make TCR beta cDNA libraries. cDNA synthesis was primed from the TCR beta constant segment, followed by two successive PCR amplification steps. The original pipeline was this. MIGEC handled demultiplexing of the reads and grouping by UMI, while MiTCR was used to assemble and quantify clonotypes. To exclude erroneous sequences, only TCR cDNA sequences supported by at least two reads were retained. Downstream repertoire analysis used the tcR package, and clonotypes were matched across fractions by CDR3 nucleotide sequence plus V segment. VDJmatch was used to annotate antigen specificity against VDJdb, with one amino acid substitution in CDR3 permitted. The reads went through TCRdb reprocessing, and each CDR3 protein sequence gets one entry with no DNA. The V and J calls reflect TCRdb's pipeline rather than the authors' work. The table kept for this sample lists 500,000 to 600,000 distinct CDR3 sequences. The top ten clones comprise roughly 3.4% of the sample.

This sample is drawn from a study of T cells expressing NK-cell markers (dated by TCRdb to the early 2020s). Turning to the overall study: TCR beta-chain repertoires were profiled in sorted CD3+CD56+NKG2C+, CD3+CD56+NKG2C- and CD3+CD56-NKG2C+ T-cell subsets from about 8 donors. Most of the eight sequenced donors were HCMV-seropositive and one was HCMV-seronegative. The eight sequenced donors were randomly selected healthy volunteers, three men and five women. Libraries were sequenced as 2 x 150 bp reads on Illumina HiSeq 2000/2500, MiSeq or NextSeq.

A commercial ELISA kit detecting HCMV-specific IgG in serum was used to determine HCMV serostatus. Ficoll density gradient centrifugation was used to isolate peripheral blood mononuclear cells from blood. Here is what the overall study found, with its caveats: In a handful of donors, the dominant CD3+CD56+NKG2C+ clonotypes were among the top 10 CD8+ clonotypes and accounted for roughly 1.0-7.5% of CD8+ T cells. Those dominant clonotypes were again the most abundant among CD3+CD56-NKG2C+ cells in a few donors, at about 25-60.1%. Whether the expanded NKG2C-expressing T cell clones were specific for HCMV antigens remained unclear.

The germline V gene specifies MDHEN as CDR1 and SYDVKM as CDR2. From the cysteine up to the phenylalanine, the CDR3 has a length of 14 residues. No DNA is given. Here the chain combines TRBV28 and TRBJ2-7; TCRdb lists TRBD1, though no DNA is available to test this call. This TCR was sampled from a man in his late teens or twenties in good health. Donor details come from another sample of the same person, matched by shared clones. Sequencing was carried out using blood T cells: a sorted CD56 or NKG2C T cell subset, CD4+ or CD8+ T cells, or bulk PBMC T cells (not recorded which). The CDR3 reads as follows: CASTYRDRVYEQYF.